These 8 T cell receptor beta chains were all obtained from the same sample, sequenced in a study of blood T cells in healthy people across ages. It was with a sample-barcoded 5' primer and a J-beta primer mix that a second PCR of roughly 7 to 12 cycles was run. A single record per CDR3 protein comes from TCRdb applying MiXCR to the 5' RACE reads. The sample has approximately 790,000 distinct CDR3 sequences, 55% to 65% seen once. The sample taken for sequencing was blood. These receptors all come from a man younger than 45 in good health.

The chain is built from TRBV29-1 and TRBJ2-1, with D perhaps TRBD2 (5 bases). V lost 6 bases and J 10 bases, leaving 10 bases between the germline ends. This CDR3 contains 10 residues. The germline CDR1 and CDR2 sequences are SQVTM and ANQGSEA. The CDR3 nucleotides read TGCAGCGTCGACGGAGGAGAGCAGTTCTTC. Amino acids: CSVDGGEQFF.

J is TRBJ1-6 and V is TRBV20-1, with no clear D. V was cut by 5 bases and J by 5 bases, with 16 bases left in between. CDR1 and CDR2 from the germline V gene are DFQATT and SNEGSKA (reference sequence). The length of the CDR3 is 15 residues. In DNA form, the CDR3 reads TGCAGTGCTGATAAGACTTCAGAGAATAATTCACCCCTCCACTTT. This gives the protein CSADKTSENNSPLHF.

The J gene is TRBJ2-7, the V gene TRBV7-8; D could derive from TRBD1 or TRBD2 (5 bases each). V gave up 5 bases and J gave up 10 bases, with 24 bases separating them. CDR1 and CDR2 from the germline V gene are SGHVS and FQNEAQ. This CDR3 comprises 15 residues. As DNA, the CDR3 is TGTGCCAGCAGCGCCCCTGACAGTCTAGCTGGGGCCCAGTACTTC. This sequence encodes CASSAPDSLAGAQYF.

The rearrangement links TRBV30 to TRBJ1-2; 11 bases fit TRBD1. Unmatched junction bases numbered 6, after V lost 0 bases and J lost 9 bases. The germline gives CDR1 GTSNPN, CDR2 SVGIG (reference sequence). This CDR3 contains 14 residues. The CDR3 is CAWSVPGQGASYTF. The CDR3 coding sequence is TGTGCCTGGAGTGTTCCTGGACAGGGGGCCAGCTACACCTTC.

The chain combines TRBV13 with TRBJ2-6; D not resolved. The length of the CDR3 is 15 residues. Germline CDR1 reads PRHDT; CDR2 reads FYEKMQ (reference sequence). The V and J ends lost 5 bases and 1 base respectively, with 9 bases between them. Here the CDR3 reads CASSRPGSGANVLTF. CDR3 nucleotide sequence: TGTGCCAGCAGCCGACCGGGTTCTGGGGCCAACGTCCTGACTTTC.

This clonotype came up a few times. The chain couples TRBV20-1 to TRBJ2-1; TRBD2 aligns across 9 bases. The germline V gene has CDR1 DFQATT and CDR2 SNEGSKA (reference sequence). This CDR3 region has 15 residues. The V gene end was trimmed by 4 bases and the J gene end by 0 bases; junction bases not matched to a gene: 4. CDR3 in DNA: TGCAGTGCTAAGGCTAGCGGGGACTCCTACAATGAGCAGTTCTTC. Its translation: CSAKASGDSYNEQFF.

This clonotype came up a few times. The gene calls are TRBV27 and TRBJ2-7; D is perhaps TRBD1 (6 bases). Germline assignment: CDR1 MNHEY and CDR2 SMNVEV (reference sequence). V was cut by 6 bases and J by 3 bases, with 15 bases left in between. The CDR3 has 14 amino acids. This chain's CDR3 is CASRTTRGYYEQYF. The DNA of the CDR3 is TGTGCCAGCAGAACCACCAGGGGCTACTACGAGCAGTACTTC.

The J gene is TRBJ2-1, the V gene TRBV28; possibly TRBD1 or TRBD2 for D (6 bases each). CDR1 is MDHEN, CDR2 SYDVKM, per germline. V lost 0 bases, J lost 7 bases, and 10 bases lay in between. The CDR3 runs to 14 residues. CDR3 amino acids: CASSLWEGDNEQFF. In nucleotides, the CDR3 is TGTGCCAGCAGTTTATGGGAGGGGGATAATGAGCAGTTCTTC.